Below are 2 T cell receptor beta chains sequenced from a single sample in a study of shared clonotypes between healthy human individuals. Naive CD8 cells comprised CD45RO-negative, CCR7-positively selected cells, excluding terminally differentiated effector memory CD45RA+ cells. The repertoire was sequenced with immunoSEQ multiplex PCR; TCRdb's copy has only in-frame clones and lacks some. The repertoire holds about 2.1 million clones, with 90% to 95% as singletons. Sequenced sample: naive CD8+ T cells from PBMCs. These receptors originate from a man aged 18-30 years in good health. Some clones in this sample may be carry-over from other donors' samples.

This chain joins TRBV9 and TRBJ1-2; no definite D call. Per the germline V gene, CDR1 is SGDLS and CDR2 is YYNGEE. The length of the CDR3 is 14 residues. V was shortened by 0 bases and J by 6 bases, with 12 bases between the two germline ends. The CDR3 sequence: CASSVAVDADGYTF. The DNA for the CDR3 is TGTGCCAGCAGCGTAGCAGTGGATGCTGATGGCTACACCTTC.

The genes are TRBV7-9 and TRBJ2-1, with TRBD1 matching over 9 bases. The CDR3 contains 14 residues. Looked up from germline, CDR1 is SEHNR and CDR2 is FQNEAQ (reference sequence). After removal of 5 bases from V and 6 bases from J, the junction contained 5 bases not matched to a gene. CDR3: CASSAPGQGNEQFF. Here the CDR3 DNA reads TGTGCCAGCAGCGCTCCGGGACAGGGCAATGAGCAGTTCTTC.